These 18 T cell receptor beta chains share one sample of origin, sequenced in a study of tumor-infiltrating lymphocytes in primary liver carcinoma. Researchers drew blood RNA from unsorted whole blood and extracted germline DNA as well. Priming with a constant-region primer yielded TCR beta cDNA from about 450 ng total RNA. Slightly modified ARM-PCR, run as three nested multiplex PCR rounds, produced the TCR beta libraries. The study ran its first two PCR rounds for around 9 cycles each, using TRBV1-TRBV30 forward primers and a C-beta reverse primer. TCRdb used MiXCR to reprocess the multiplex PCR reads, holding one entry per CDR3 protein. Of about 320,000 distinct CDR3 sequences in the sample, about 62% are singletons; the top ten hold roughly 9%. The specimen sequenced was peripheral blood. The origin of the receptors is a man aged 40-50 years with primary liver carcinoma and hepatitis B virus infection.

As concerns this clonotype: One end of the junction varies from germline; a read error may be responsible. This chain connects TRBV11-2 to TRBJ2-5, with a possible D match to TRBD2 (6 bases). The CDR3 runs to 17 residues. Looked up from germline, CDR1 is SGHAT and CDR2 is FQNNGV. The CDR3 bases are TGTGTCAGCAGCTTAGGGGTTAGCGGAGGGGCTCAAGAGACCCAGTACTTC. Translated: CVSSLGVSGGAQETQYF.

As to this clonotype: The junction departs from germline at one end; a sequencing error may be responsible. The gene calls are TRBV4-3 and TRBJ2-7; TRBD1 matches 10 bases. Germline V lookup: CDR1 LGHNA, CDR2 YSLEER. The CDR3 sequence is 15 residues long. The CDR3: CDSSTGTGETYEQYF. The CDR3 DNA follows: TGCGACAGCAGCACGGGGACAGGGGAAACCTACGAGCAGTACTTC.

This clonotype was counted between two and nine times. The rearrangement uses TRBV6-4 and TRBJ2-1; 8 bases line up with TRBD1. Germline CDR1 reads MRHNA; CDR2 reads SNTAGT. J was trimmed by 2 bases and V by 3 bases; bases with no gene match: 3. CDR3 length equals 15 residues. DNA of the CDR3: TGTGCCAGCAGTGAAGGACAGGGCACCTACAATGAGCAGTTCTTC. Its protein is CASSEGQGTYNEQFF.

This clonotype has ten or more counts. This rearrangement joins TRBV30 to TRBJ1-2, with 8 positions matching TRBD1. Losses at the gene ends were 6 bases for V and 6 bases for J; bases not matched to a gene: 15. CDR3 length: 15 amino acids. Germline CDR1 GTSNPN, CDR2 SVGIG (reference sequence). The CDR3 nucleotides are TGTGCCTGCCCCGGCTGGACAGGGTCGGTGGATGGCTACACCTTC. Its translation is CACPGWTGSVDGYTF.

This CDR3 is CAISVDEMTDTEAFF. The CDR3 region has the DNA TGTGCCATCAGTGTTGACGAGATGACGGACACTGAAGCTTTCTTT. V and J are TRBV10-3 and TRBJ1-1; D not certain. Germline CDR1 reads ENHRY; CDR2 reads SYGVKD. The CDR3 length is 15 residues. Between the trimmed V and J ends, which lost 4 bases and 3 bases, there was a span of 15 bases.

This clonotype came up a few times. This rearrangement joins TRBV10-3 to TRBJ2-7, with 11 bases identical to TRBD2. This CDR3 spans 17 amino acids. Germline V gene sequence: CDR1 ENHRY, CDR2 SYGVKD. Trimming took 0 bases from V and 2 from J; bases not matched to a gene: 6. CDR3 sequence reads: CAISESEGTSGTYEQYF. The DNA for the CDR3 is TGTGCCATCAGTGAGTCGGAGGGGACTAGCGGCACCTACGAGCAGTACTTC.

About this clonotype: Being one base from a much bigger clone, this may be a read error. V is TRBV4-1 and J is TRBJ2-5, with no clear D. CDR1 is MGHRA and CDR2 is YSYEKL in the germline V gene. The CDR3 extends over 14 amino acids. CDR3 amino acids: CASGQFQLQETQYF. The CDR3 coding sequence is TGCGCCAGCGGCCAATTTCAGTTACAAGAGACCCAGTACTTC.

This clonotype was recorded many times. The V call is TRBV5-1, the J call TRBJ1-4; no clear D gene. The CDR3 sequence is 14 residues long. V shed 1 base and J shed 7 bases, with 11 bases lying between them. Germline V gene sequence: CDR1 SGHRS, CDR2 YFSETQ. CDR3 amino acids: CASSLTRQSEKLFF. The CDR3 DNA is TGCGCCAGCAGCTTGACCCGGCAGAGTGAAAAACTGTTTTTT. The entire variable domain, with the rest obtained from reference TRBV5-1 and TRBJ1-4, is as follows: KAGVTQTPRYLIKTRGQQVTLSCSPISGHRSVSWYQQTPGQGLQFLFEYFSETQRNKGNFPGRFSGRQFSNSRSEMNVSTLELGDSALYLCASSLTRQSEKLFFGSGTQLSVL.

Concerning this clonotype itself: As the CDR3 is not closed by the conserved phenylalanine or tryptophan, this likely results from a read error. The chain joins TRBV11-2 to TRBJ1-3; D is ambiguous. The CDR3 is made up of 16 amino acids. The germline V gene has CDR1 SGHAT and CDR2 FQNNGV. The CDR3 coding sequence is TGTGCCAGCAGCCCCGGACTTCCTGCCTCTGGGAACACCATATATTCT. Translation: CASSPGLPASGNTIYS.

This chain connects TRBV7-9 to TRBJ2-7; the D is unclear. The V gene's germline CDR1 is SEHNR and CDR2 FQNEAQ (reference sequence). V lost 2 bases and J lost 3, with 11 bases in between. The CDR3 has 14 residues. CDR3 residues: CASSLSMAIYEQYF. The CDR3 DNA follows: TGTGCCAGCAGCTTAAGCATGGCGATCTACGAGCAGTACTTC.

Regarding this clonotype: At one end the junction does not follow the germline gene, possibly because of a read error. For the CDR3, the DNA is TGTGCCTGCAGCATCTTCAGGGGCTACGAGCAGTACTTC. It codes for CACSIFRGYEQYF. The V and J genes are TRBV11-1 and TRBJ2-7, with a tentative D call TRBD1 (6 bases). The CDR3 is 13 amino acids. CDR1 is SGHAT, CDR2 FQDESV, per germline (reference sequence).

The sample holds many counts of this clonotype. The V call is TRBV12-3 or TRBV12-4, the J call TRBJ2-3; D may correspond to TRBD1 or TRBD2 (7 bases each). This CDR3 has 16 residues. Trimming removed 5 bases at V and 1 base at J, with 16 bases between. CDR3 nucleotides: TGTGCCAGCAGTGCCAGACAGGGAGGGGGCACAGATACGCAGTATTTT. Encoded protein: CASSARQGGGTDTQYF.

A word on this clonotype: A junction boundary mismatches the germline segment, possibly from a read error. V is TRBV11-1 and J is TRBJ2-7; 8 bases align to TRBD1. In germline, CDR1 is SGHAT, CDR2 FQDESV (reference sequence). There are 13 residues in the CDR3. The CDR3 DNA follows: TGCGCCAGCAGCAAGGACAGGGCATACGAGCTGTACTTC. This translates into CASSKDRAYELYF.

Concerning this clonotype: A much larger clone differs from this one at a single base, so this may be a read error. This chain uses TRBV4-3 with TRBJ2-2, with D hard to call. This CDR3 is built from 14 residues. From germline, CDR1 is LGHNA and CDR2 YSLEER. The CDR3 DNA reads TGCGCCAGCAGCCAAAGATGGGCCACCAGGGAGCTGTTTTTT. Its protein product is CASSQRWATRELFF.

In regard to this clonotype: This likely comes from a read error, as the CDR3 has no conserved phenylalanine or tryptophan at its end. This chain connects TRBV11-1 to TRBJ2-2; D remains ambiguous. The germline V gene has CDR1 SGHAT and CDR2 FQDESV (reference sequence). Trimming shortened V by 4 bases and J by 0 bases, and 6 bases separated the two germline ends. The CDR3 contains 14 residues. CDR3 in amino acids: CASSCDSNTGELFS. CDR3 coding DNA: TGTGCCAGCAGCTGTGATTCGAACACCGGGGAGCTGTTTTCT.

The chain has TRBV5-1 and TRBJ2-1; no firm D call. V lost 3 bases and J lost 7, with 11 bases in between. The CDR3 runs 13 residues. CDR1 is SGHRS, CDR2 YFSETQ, per germline. DNA of the CDR3: TGCGCCAGCAGCTCCATAGATTCTAATGAGCAGTTCTTC. Amino acid sequence: CASSSIDSNEQFF.

The sample holds many counts of this clonotype. The chain uses TRBV6-2 or TRBV6-3 and TRBJ2-7; the match to TRBD1 covers 12 bases. Unmatched junction bases numbered 11, after V lost 6 bases and J lost 8 bases. The CDR3 is 15 amino acids. Germline V lookup: CDR1 MNHEY, CDR2 SVGEGT. CDR3 loop: CASRATGTGGGKQYF. The CDR3 nucleotides are TGTGCCAGCAGAGCAACCGGGACAGGGGGCGGTAAGCAGTACTTC.

This clonotype has only a few counts. The chain recombines TRBV5-1 with TRBJ2-3, with 8 nucleotides matching TRBD2. V was clipped by 6 bases and J by 3 bases; unmatched bases: 9. Germline V gene lookup returns CDR1 SGHRS and CDR2 YFSETQ. CDR3 length: 15 amino acids. The CDR3 sequence: CASKGQTSATDTQYF. The CDR3 DNA is TGCGCCAGCAAAGGGCAGACTAGCGCAACAGATACGCAGTATTTT.